This TCR beta chain derives from a study of T cell therapy product for transplant patients (dated by TCRdb to the late 2010s). For context, the study as a whole: The wider healthy donor group comprised around 19 individuals, ten or so male and 9 female, aged about 24 to 90 years, in Berlin, Germany. The expansion media were supplemented either with IL-7 and IL-15 at 8.5 to 10 ng/ml or, alternatively, with IL-2 at about 50 U/ml. TCRbeta repertoires of rapamycin-treated and untreated CMV-specific T-cell products from the same donors were compared to assess clonal composition. Using CMV as the model virus, the study developed a next-generation autologous adoptive antiviral T-cell product intended for immunosuppressed solid organ transplant patients. TCRbeta repertoire analysis of rapamycin-treated and untreated products involved n = 3 healthy donors. Study-wide conclusions, independent of this receptor: Paired products from the same donor shared many clones, whereas repertoires from different donors showed no overlap. It was suggested by the authors that the increased clonal diversity in Rapa-TCPs may reflect survival of low-frequency clones and preferential expansion of central memory T cells. In untreated products the top 10 clones covered roughly 91% of the repertoire, compared with approximately 70% in rapamycin-treated products. Rapamycin-treated products showed a more diverse, less clonal TCRbeta repertoire and contained more distinct clones than untreated products.

Decoded using the paper, the sample label gives: CMVpp65/IE-1-reactive T cells enriched by IFNgamma capture and expanded in vitro. PBMCs were stimulated for under 7 hours with overlapping CMV pp65 and IE-1 peptide pools, each at approximately 0.46 ug/ml. IFNgamma-producing CMV-stimulated cells were positively selected with the IFNgamma Secretion Assay-Cell Enrichment and Detection Kit (Miltenyi Biotec). For 21 days, enriched IFNgamma+ cells were cultured with irradiated autologous feeders along with either IL-7/IL-15 or IL-2. To get enough cells for the different cell sorting steps, buffy coats were taken from 3 of the 19 healthy donors. Peripheral blood mononuclear cells were isolated using Biocoll density gradient centrifugation. Healthy donor buffy coats were obtained from DRK. Genomic DNA was extracted with an AllPrep DNA/RNA Kit and TCRbeta CDR3 regions were amplified with the immunoSEQ hsTCRb Kit. Turning to the authors' computational methods: In-frame CDR3 nucleotide sequences without stop codons were defined as productive rearrangements and were analyzed in immunoSEQ Analyzer 3.0. Sample overlap was measured using the Morisita index, while clonality was calculated from productive entropy normalized to the number of productive rearrangements. TCRdb holds this immuneACCESS table with in-frame rearrangements only. Some clones are missing; in checked studies, unresolved V genes explain under half, and the rest has no known cause. V and J calls and clone size are as listed in that table; D and trimming were resolved from the DNA. This sample lists 280 or so clones; 57% were detected once. More than 85% of the sample comes from the top ten.

V sheds 5 bases and J sheds 4 bases, leaving 21 bases between their ends. The CDR3 runs 16 residues from the cysteine to the phenylalanine. Here the CDR3 DNA is all that survives: 48 bases in frame from base 1. In the germline V gene (reference sequence), CDR1 corresponds to SGHNT and CDR2 to YYREEE. On this clone itself: The target of this receptor is not known. Base quality data are lacking; no much larger clone is found one base away.

The chain was built from TRBV5-4 and TRBJ1-2, and perhaps TRBD1 as D gene, on 5 matching bases. This receptor was obtained from an adult in good health. Material: a sorted cell population cultured from PBMCs. DNA sequence: TGTGCCAGCAGTGAAGAGGGGCAGGCTCTAACCTATGGCTACACCTTC. Its coded protein is CASSEEGQALTYGYTF.